Listed below are T cell receptor beta chains from one sample, sequenced in a study of blood T cell repertoires in COVID-19. The repertoire was sequenced with immunoSEQ multiplex PCR; TCRdb's copy has only in-frame clones and lacks some. This sample has roughly 30,000 clones; approximately 82% occur once, and the top ten carry about 14%. The specimen was peripheral blood. Source of these receptors: a human donor in a cohort sampled during active COVID-19. CDR3s include the opening cysteine and the closing phenylalanine or tryptophan. D genes are given only for firm matches. Size is omitted from some rows. Given values are once, few, many or a class for expanded clones.

V gene	clone size	J gene	D gene	CDR3 DNA	CDR3 protein
TRBV18	NA	TRBJ1-2	NA	TGTGCCAGCTCCCGTCCCGGGGGGGGAGCTAACTATGGCTACACCTTC	CASSRPGGGANYGYTF
TRBV6-5	NA	TRBJ2-7	TRBD2	TGTGCCAGCAGTAAAACGGGACTAGCAAGCTACGAGCAGTACTTC	CASSKTGLASYEQYF
TRBV12-5	once	TRBJ2-5	TRBD2	TGTGCTAGTGGTTCAGGACTAGCGGGGGGGTTAAAGACCCAGTACTTC	CASGSGLAGGLKTQYF
TRBV10-1	NA	TRBJ2-3	TRBD2	TGCGCCAGCAGTGAGCGGGGTTGGAGGCGGGGGAGCACAGATACGCAGTATTTT	CASSERGWRRGSTDTQYF
TRBV7-8	NA	TRBJ2-1	NA	TGTGCCAGCAGCCCCCAGGGGAATGAGCAGTTCTTC	CASSPQGNEQFF
TRBV3-1/TRBV3-2	NA	TRBJ2-5	NA	TGTGCCAGCAGACGGATCAGGGGAGGGCAAGAGACCCAGTACTTC	CASRRIRGGQETQYF
TRBV6-5	NA	TRBJ1-5	TRBD1	TGTGCCAGCAGTCAGGCCGGGACAGGGGGACAGCCCCAGCATTTT	CASSQAGTGGQPQHF
TRBV15	NA	TRBJ2-3	TRBD2	TGTGCCACCCGACTAGCGGGGGGAGATACGCAGTATTTT	CATRLAGGDTQYF
TRBV28	once	TRBJ2-3	NA	TGTGCCAGCAGTGGGGGACTTATCACAGATACGCAGTATTTT	CASSGGLITDTQYF
TRBV4-1	NA	TRBJ2-7	NA	TGCGCCAGCAGCCAAGTCAGGACTATCTCCTACGAGCAGTACTTC	CASSQVRTISYEQYF
TRBV6-5	NA	TRBJ1-1	TRBD1	TGTGCCAGCAGTTACGTGGGACAGGGTGGCACTGAAGCTTTCTTT	CASSYVGQGGTEAFF
TRBV9	NA	TRBJ2-7	NA	TGTGCCAGCAGCCCCCCCGGCGGGATCACCTACGAGCAGTACTTC	CASSPPGGITYEQYF
TRBV18	few	TRBJ1-5	TRBD1	TGTGCCAGCTCACCGCAGGGACAGGTCGGTCAGCCCCAGCATTTT	CASSPQGQVGQPQHF
TRBV7-2	NA	TRBJ2-7	TRBD1	TGTGCCAGCAGTGCAGGGGGCAGTTACGAGCAGTACTTC	CASSAGGSYEQYF
TRBV9	NA	TRBJ1-6	NA	TGTGCCAGCAGCCTGACAGTTACTTATAATTCACCCCTCCACTTT	CASSLTVTYNSPLHF
TRBV6-5	NA	TRBJ2-7	TRBD1	TGTGCCAGCAGTTACTCATGGACAGGGTCCTACGAGCAGTACTTC	CASSYSWTGSYEQYF
TRBV5-8	NA	TRBJ1-4	TRBD1	TGTGCCAGCAGCAGGGGGCGGCATGAAAAACTGTTTTTT	CASSRGRHEKLFF
TRBV19	NA	TRBJ2-7	NA	TGTGCCAGTAGTCCAGGGGAATACTACGAGCAGTACTTC	CASSPGEYYEQYF
TRBV4-1	NA	TRBJ1-2	NA	TGCGCCAGCAGTCTTGGGGGAGGGAGGTCCGGTTACACCTTC	CASSLGGGRSGYTF
TRBV9	NA	TRBJ2-1	TRBD2	TGTGCCAGCACACCTCTAGCGGGGGTTCCGAATGAGCAGTTCTTC	CASTPLAGVPNEQFF
TRBV23-1	NA	TRBJ2-3	TRBD1	TGCGCCAGCAGTCAATTGCAGGTCAGGTGGGACAGGGGGCCGGGTACGCAGTATTTT	CASSQLQVRWDRGPGTQYF
TRBV4-2	NA	TRBJ1-2	NA	TGTGCCAGCAGCCAAGATCCCGGGGGTACCACCTTC	CASSQDPGGTTF
TRBV6-5	NA	TRBJ1-1	TRBD1	TGTGCCAGCAGCCTTACACAGGGGGCTAACACTGAAGCTTTCTTT	CASSLTQGANTEAFF
TRBV15	NA	TRBJ1-5	NA	TGTGCCACCAGCCGGGAATTTTTTAGCAATCAGCCCCAGCATTTT	CATSREFFSNQPQHF
TRBV4-1	once	TRBJ2-5	TRBD1	TGCGCCAGCAGCCAACCCAGACAGGGGAAAGAGACCCAGTACTTC	CASSQPRQGKETQYF
TRBV27	NA	TRBJ2-7	NA	TGTGCCAGCAGTTTCCAAAGATCCGATCCGGTGTACTTC	CASSFQRSDPVYF
TRBV19	NA	TRBJ1-1	TRBD1	TGTGCCAGTAGTGATGGACAGGGGGACACTGAAGCTTTCTTT	CASSDGQGDTEAFF
TRBV24-1	NA	TRBJ2-1	NA	TGTGCCACCAGTGATTTGGGAGGGTTGGGGTACAATGAGCAGTTCTTC	CATSDLGGLGYNEQFF
TRBV2	NA	TRBJ2-7	NA	TGTGCCAGCATGAAGCAAGCATACGAGCAGTACTTC	CASMKQAYEQYF
TRBV7-3	NA	TRBJ2-1	TRBD2	TGTGCCAGCAGCCCTCAGGGGGGCCTAGCGGGGGCGAAACAGTTCTTC	CASSPQGGLAGAKQFF
TRBV23-1	NA	TRBJ1-2	TRBD1	TGCGCCAGCAGTCAAGACAGGGGGCCGGGCTATGGCTACACCTTC	CASSQDRGPGYGYTF
TRBV7-9	NA	TRBJ2-7	TRBD1	TGTGCCAGCAGCCACCTCGGAAAGGGGGCTCCCTACGAGCAGTACTTC	CASSHLGKGAPYEQYF
TRBV30	NA	TRBJ1-4	TRBD1	TGTGCCTGGAGTGGTTCCAGGGGGAGTAATGAAAAACTGTTTTTT	CAWSGSRGSNEKLFF
TRBV27	NA	TRBJ2-7	NA	TGTGCCAGCAGTATAGGAGGGGGGGCGGAGTACTTC	CASSIGGGAEYF
TRBV2	NA	TRBJ1-2	NA	TGTGCCAGCAGGACCGCGGAGCCTTCTTATGGCTACACCTTC	CASRTAEPSYGYTF
TRBV7-9	NA	TRBJ1-1	TRBD1	TGTGCCAGCAGCCCCTGGAACTTGCGGGACAGAGGGACTGAAGCTTTCTTT	CASSPWNLRDRGTEAFF
TRBV28	NA	TRBJ1-2	TRBD1	TGTGCCAGCGGGGGACAGGGGGCGGCCTATGGCTACACCTTC	CASGGQGAAYGYTF
TRBV28	NA	TRBJ1-2	NA	TGTGCCAGCAGTTTACGCTATGGCTACACCTTC	CASSLRYGYTF
TRBV11-2	once	TRBJ1-2	NA	TGTGCCAGCAGCTTAGATCACTCGGCAGGCACCTTC	CASSLDHSAGTF